The source of this T cell receptor beta chain is a study of siplizumab effects on memory and regulatory T cells. CDR1 is SGHTA, CDR2 FQGNSA, per germline. CDR3 length equals 15 residues. V was shortened by 1 base and J by 3 bases, with 12 bases between the two germline ends. Profiled with immunoSEQ multiplex PCR; TCRdb holds only in-frame clones, not every one. The sample holds about 69,000 clones, 75% to 90% seen once. The J gene is TRBJ1-2, the V gene TRBV7-2, with TRBD1 as a possible D gene (5 bases). This clonotype was obtained from a human donor in good health. The specimen sequenced was Tregs sorted from blood. CDR3 sequence reads: CASSLGWRGDYGYTF. Written as DNA, the CDR3 is TGTGCCAGCAGCTTAGGATGGCGGGGGGACTATGGCTACACCTTC.